This T cell receptor beta chain was captured in a study of cytomegalovirus exposure and HLA in healthy donors (dated by TCRdb to 2017 to 2019). In the study overall: An earlier analysis of several hundred of the donors reported approximately 300 Gb of sequence data and some 120 million unique TCR beta sequences from roughly 180 million T cells. Around 330 gigabases of sequencing data and about 92 million unique TCR sequences made up an early release that covered 500 to 650 HLA-typed donors. The genetic ancestry cluster associated with self-reported Caucasian donors included 80% to 90% of the roughly 380 genotyped donors. The study aimed to test whether signatures of past pathogen exposure could be identified by cataloging public T cell receptors. The study profiled the T cell repertoires of about 720 subjects by immunosequencing and related them to cytomegalovirus serostatus. A separate validation cohort of roughly 130 different subjects was used in addition to the roughly 720-subject first cohort. High-throughput TCR immunosequencing, statistical association of individual TCRs with disease status, and machine learning were combined to predict cytomegalovirus infection status. A later analysis re-examined previously published TCR beta repertoires from several hundred donors and added high-resolution HLA genotyping to investigate patterns of TCR occurrence. Rather than drawing on any new phenotypic data, the later analysis identified candidate immune exposures from TCR beta sequences and the way those sequences occurred across donors. An earlier analysis of fewer than 700 of the donors applied high-throughput TCR beta sequencing to assess whether each TCR beta V gene segment acted as functional or pseudogenic. Donor age, sex, ethnicity and CMV serostatus were compiled together with the repertoire data. A later genetic analysis used genome-wide SNP genotypes for 398 of the 666 donors, treating that subset as a discovery cohort. All discovery cohort repertoires had been generated on a single sequencing platform. HLA typing covered class I and class II loci at four-digit resolution. Typing coverage differed by locus: A, B, C, DRB1 and DQB1 were typed in roughly 629-640 donors, DQA1 in 522, DPA1 in over 600, and DPB1 in 450 to 490. Because of strong linkage in the cohort, roughly five DR-DQ haplotypes were treated as single units for association and clustering. Across around 400 genotyped donors of the cohort, an average of approximately 200,000 unique TCR beta nucleotide sequences per donor were sequenced, and about a sixth of those sequences were non-productive.

Library prep was done by the immunoSEQ multiplex PCR assay. A mixture of 60 forward primers for TCR Vbeta segments and 13 reverse primers for TCR Jbeta segments was used in the multiplex PCR. The CDR3 region of rearranged TCR beta genes was amplified from genomic DNA with a multiplex PCR assay. On the Illumina HiSeq System, the amplified TCR beta libraries were sequenced as 87-base-pair reads. Processing in the source paper ran as follows. In a later analysis, some 80 million unique TCR beta chains were counted across the 666 repertoires, and roughly 10 million of these chains were shared by at least two donors. Raw reads were error-corrected and collapsed into unique sequences by a nearest-neighbor algorithm in which closely related sequences were merged to remove PCR and sequencing errors. V, D and J gene segments were assigned by aligning CDR3 sequences to IMGT reference sequences. Each retained sequence needed at least a six-nucleotide match to both a V gene segment and a J gene segment. Rearrangements were called productive when the CDR3 lacked stop codons and stayed in frame with V and J; all others were non-productive. CDR3 was defined according to IMGT convention as the region running from the second conserved V-encoded cysteine to the conserved J-encoded phenylalanine. In an earlier analysis of more than 550 of the donors, sequences lacking an unambiguous match to a single V gene segment were excluded. An earlier analysis of 587 of the donors called V segments functional above 56.7% productive rearrangements and segregating when the between-donor standard deviation exceeded 5%. A statistical classification framework was developed to diagnose cytomegalovirus status using the catalog of TCR beta chain sequences. In a later analysis, V and J genes were assigned by comparing TCR nucleotide sequences against IMGT/GENE-DB human TR gene sequences. The TCRdist pipeline was used in a later analysis to assign CDR3 sequences and most-parsimonious VDJ recombination scenarios. A later analysis defined each TCR beta chain by its CDR3 amino acid sequence plus V-gene family, and excluded reads lacking a unique V-gene family. As a way to deal with suspected cross-contamination and a sequencing artifact, a later analysis dropped over 550 nucleotide sequences that were highly shared and had low generation probability. In a later analysis, a clonal expansion index for each public chain was calculated from normalized within-repertoire ranks of inferred template counts. A later analysis computed generation probabilities with a VDJ recombination model fitted to out-of-frame rearrangements, and checked the results against IGoR. In a later analysis, TCR-TCR, TCR-HLA and TCR-CMV co-occurrence was scored with hypergeometric tests, and a repertoire-size bias correction was applied to TCR pairs. To estimate false discovery rates, a later analysis permuted the HLA or CMV assignments 20 times. In a later analysis, co-occurring TCRs were grouped using DBSCAN, with TCRdist sequence similarity added in when clustering inside HLA-allele-positive subsets. Repertoires with fewer than 30,000 or more than 120,000 public chains were left out of co-occurrence clustering, as were a handful of repertoires with anomalous nucleotide sharing. TCRdb limited this immuneACCESS table to in-frame rearrangements with V and J called. A share of clones is missing; checked studies link under half to unresolved V genes, and the rest is unexplained. The V and J calls and clone size are taken from that table; D and trimming were inferred from the DNA. The sample includes some 200,000 clones, with approximately 80% observed a single time. The top ten constitute over 2.5% of the sample.

The cohort comprised some 680 healthy bone marrow donors. At the time of sampling, every cohort member was nominally healthy, though immune exposures that went unrecorded were likely present. The donor tested CMV seropositive and was one of the 289 seropositive cohort members. A peripheral blood sample was collected from each donor, and TCR beta sequencing was performed on peripheral blood mononuclear cells. Genomic DNA extraction from the blood cell samples was performed with the Qiagen DNeasy Blood Extraction Kit. Relative to germline, V is missing 4 bases and J is missing 4 bases, with 5 bases of the junction outside any gene match. The CDR3 goes from the cysteine to the phenylalanine over 14 residues. The DNA shown is the 42-base CDR3, in frame from base 1. The germline V gene (reference sequence) supplies CDR1 SGHNT and CDR2 YYREEE. Study-wide findings and limitations: A further reported finding was that TCR beta sequences accurately predicted the HLA-A and HLA-B alleles for most subjects in the first cohort. HLA typing was unavailable for some donors at each locus, so association tests used only the typed subset. Correlated functional status among segregating V segments might be attributable to linkage disequilibrium, but an unknown experimental factor could not be ruled out. In vitro tests confirmed that a few of the cytomegalovirus-associated TCR beta chains recognize cytomegalovirus antigens. Some IMGT-functional V segments, including TRBV6-2 and TRBV6-3, could not be told apart with the 87-base-pair reads, so those segments were excluded. In an earlier analysis of 450 to 750 of the donors, most TCR beta V segments appeared in productive rearrangements about 90% or about 30% of the time, broadly matching IMGT annotations. Most TCR sequences were seen in very few donors, while some public TCRs were found in many individuals. At a false discovery rate of 0.05, a later analysis linked 16,951 TCR beta sequences to specific HLA alleles. A cluster of highly shared sequence variants was judged likely to be a technical artifact of the sequencing pipeline. A later genetic analysis associated a missense DCLRE1C variant with V-gene and J-gene trimming of TCR beta chains, and an independent cohort replicated the association. Compared with the approximately 720-donor mean, donors in an Asian-associated ancestry cluster had fewer N-insertions in productive TCRs, according to a later genetic analysis. A later analysis found that HLA-associated TCR beta chains were more clonally expanded and had lower generation probabilities than equally common non-associated chains. Seventeen rarely observed V segments, including chromosome 9 orphons, were excluded from the earlier analysis of several hundred of the donors because counts were too low. When HLA alleles, especially DR and DQ, strongly co-occurred, attributing TCR associations to individual alleles was difficult. In a later analysis, several top co-occurrence clusters were reported to appear linked to parvovirus B19, influenza, CMV and Epstein-Barr virus. In a later analysis, TCR association rates were found to vary across HLA loci, with the most associated TCRs seen for DRB1 alleles and the fewest for HLA-C alleles. It was suggested by the authors that the approach could potentially be generalized to other disease states and immunological phenotypes. In the study, 150 to 200 TCR beta chains were listed as associated with cytomegalovirus. Roughly uniform sequencing depth across donors was assumed in presence/absence analyses, although this assumption may not hold. Cytomegalovirus status was reported to be diagnosed by the classifier with high specificity and sensitivity in both the original and validation cohorts. In this cohort, only TCR beta chains were sequenced, and detectable features were limited by the absence of alpha or paired-chain data. CMV serostatus was the only immune exposure information available for the cohort. According to a later analysis, most CMV-associated TCR beta chains appeared to be HLA-restricted, and the HLA associations seemed to be driven largely by CMV exposure.

Remarks on this clone: Its target antigen remains unknown. Base qualities are not at hand, and no much larger clone is one base apart.

The source of this sequence is a woman aged 45-59 years in good health and CMV-seropositive. The sequenced sample was PBMCs. The rearranged chain carries TRBV5-4 and TRBJ2-5; 9 bases in the middle match TRBD2. The base sequence is TGTGCCAGCAGCATCGGGACTAGCAGAGAGACCCAGTACTTC. It is translated as CASSIGTSRETQYF. Supplemented by the reference TRBV5-4 and TRBJ2-5 proteins around the CDR3, the complete variable domain is ETGVTQSPTHLIKTRGQQVTLRCSSQSGHNTVSWYQQALGQGPQFIFQYYREEENGRGNFPPRFSGLQFPNYSSELNVNALELDDSALYLCASSIGTSRETQYFGPGTRLLVL.